This T cell receptor beta chain came from a study of blood T cell repertoires in COVID-19. Background on the study: The study drew acute and convalescent COVID-19 samples from the United States, Italy and Spain.

The CDR3 length is 15 residues. After removal of 6 bases from V and 4 bases from J, the junction contained 12 bases not matched to a gene. CDR1 and CDR2 from the germline V gene are LNHDA and SQIVND (reference sequence). Here immunoSEQ multiplex PCR was the method, and the copy in TCRdb shows in-frame clones only, minus some. The sample shows around 180,000 clones, more than 70% of them seen only once. The chain carries TRBV19 and TRBJ2-7, with TRBD2 identical over 7 bases. Sequencing was done on a sample of peripheral blood. The sequence derives from a woman aged 25 to 39 with acute or convalescent COVID-19. CDR3 residues: CASSDEAGNRYEQYF. The CDR3 DNA sequence: TGTGCCAGTAGCGATGAAGCGGGAAATAGGTACGAGCAGTACTTC.